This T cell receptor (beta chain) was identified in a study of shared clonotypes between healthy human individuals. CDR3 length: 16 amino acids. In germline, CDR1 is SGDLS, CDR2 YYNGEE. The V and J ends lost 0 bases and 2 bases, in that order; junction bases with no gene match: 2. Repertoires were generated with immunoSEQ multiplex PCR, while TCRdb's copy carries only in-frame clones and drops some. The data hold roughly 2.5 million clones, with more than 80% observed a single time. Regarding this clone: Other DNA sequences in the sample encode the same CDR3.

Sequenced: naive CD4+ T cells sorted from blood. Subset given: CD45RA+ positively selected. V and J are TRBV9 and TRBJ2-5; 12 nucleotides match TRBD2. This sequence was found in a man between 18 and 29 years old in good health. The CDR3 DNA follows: TGTGCCAGCAGCGTAGCTAGCGGGGGGGGTCAAGAGACCCAGTACTTC. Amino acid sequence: CASSVASGGGQETQYF.